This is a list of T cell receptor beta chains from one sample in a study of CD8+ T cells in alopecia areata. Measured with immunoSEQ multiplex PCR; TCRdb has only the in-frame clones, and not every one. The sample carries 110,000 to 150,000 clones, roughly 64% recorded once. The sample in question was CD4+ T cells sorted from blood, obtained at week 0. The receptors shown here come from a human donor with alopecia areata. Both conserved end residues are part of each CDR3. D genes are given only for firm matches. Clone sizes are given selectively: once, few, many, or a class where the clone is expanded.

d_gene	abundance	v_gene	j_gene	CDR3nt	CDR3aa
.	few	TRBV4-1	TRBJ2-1	TGCGCCAGCAGCCAAGGACTGCATAGAGATGAGCAGTTCTTC	CASSQGLHRDEQFF
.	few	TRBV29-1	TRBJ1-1	TGCAGCGTTGAAAGGGCAGGGAACACTGAAGCTTTCTTT	CSVERAGNTEAFF
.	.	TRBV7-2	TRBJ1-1	TGTGCCAGCAGCCCGAATTTCGGGGGCACTGAAGCTTTCTTT	CASSPNFGGTEAFF
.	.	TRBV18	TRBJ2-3	TGTGCCAGCTCACCAACGGGGCCCTTGGATACGCAGTATTTT	CASSPTGPLDTQYF
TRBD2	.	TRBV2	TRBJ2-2	TGTGCCAGCAGTGCAGGAGCGGGGGCCGCGAGGACCGGGGAGCTGTTTTTT	CASSAGAGAARTGELFF
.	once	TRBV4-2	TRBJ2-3	TGTGCCAGCCGCCCTGGCAGGGTCACAGATACGCAGTATTTT	CASRPGRVTDTQYF
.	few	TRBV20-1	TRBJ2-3	TGCAGTGCTAGTCCAGATACGCAGTATTTT	CSASPDTQYF
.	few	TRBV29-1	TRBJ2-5	TGCAGCGTTCGGACGTTACAAGAGACCCAGTACTTC	CSVRTLQETQYF
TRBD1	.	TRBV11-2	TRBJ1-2	TGTGCCAGCAGCTTAAGGACAGGAACAAACTATGGCTACACCTTC	CASSLRTGTNYGYTF
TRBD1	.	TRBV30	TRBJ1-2	TGTGCCTGGAGTGTACAGGGGGCGCTTGGCTACACCTTC	CAWSVQGALGYTF
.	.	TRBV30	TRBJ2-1	TGTGCCTGGAGTGTACTGGGGGGCCGGCAGTTCTTC	CAWSVLGGRQFF
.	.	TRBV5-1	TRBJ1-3	TGCGCCAGCAGGCGGGCAGGGGATAGCTCTGGAAACACCATATATTTT	CASRRAGDSSGNTIYF
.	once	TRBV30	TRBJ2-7	TGTGCCTGGAGTGACCTGGGGAATCCATGGCAGTACTTC	CAWSDLGNPWQYF
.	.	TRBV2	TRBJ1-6	TGTGCCAGCAGTGAAGACAGGGTGTCTCCCCTCCACTTT	CASSEDRVSPLHF
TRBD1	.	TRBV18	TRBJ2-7	TGTGCCAGCTCCGTGAGGACAGGGGCCTCCTACGAGCAGTACTTC	CASSVRTGASYEQYF
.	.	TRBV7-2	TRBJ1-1	TGTGCCAGCAGCAAAGACGGGTTGGTTACTGAAGCTTTCTTT	CASSKDGLVTEAFF
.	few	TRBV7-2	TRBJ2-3	TGTGCCAGCAGCCTCGGCAGGCTGAGGAATACGCAGTATTTT	CASSLGRLRNTQYF
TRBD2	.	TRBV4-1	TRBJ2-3	TGCGCCAGCAGCCAAGATGGTCGGCGGGGGGGTGCAGATACGCAGTATTTT	CASSQDGRRGGADTQYF
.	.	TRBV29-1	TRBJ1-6	TGCAGCGTCATGACAGAGAGAGGATCACCCCTCCACTTT	CSVMTERGSPLHF
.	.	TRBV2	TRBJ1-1	TGTGCCAGCAGGGTCGAGACAGGCGGGAACACTGAAGCTTTCTTT	CASRVETGGNTEAFF
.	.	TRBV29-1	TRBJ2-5	TGCAGCGTTGGGCCTGGGGCAGAGACCCAGTACTTC	CSVGPGAETQYF
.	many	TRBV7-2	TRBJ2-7	TGTGCCAGCACCGTAGAGGTGACCCACGAGCAGTACTTC	CASTVEVTHEQYF
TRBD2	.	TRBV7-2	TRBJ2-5	TGTGCCAGCAGCTACCCCCCAGGCCACAGCGGGGCCCAGTACTTC	CASSYPPGHSGAQYF
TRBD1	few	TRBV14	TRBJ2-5	TGTGCCAGCAGCCGGCGGACAGGGACCGGGGAGACCCAGTACTTC	CASSRRTGTGETQYF
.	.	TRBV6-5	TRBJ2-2	TGTGCCAGCAGTCGACAGATTAACACCGGGGAGCTGTTTTTT	CASSRQINTGELFF
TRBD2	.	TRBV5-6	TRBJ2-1	TGTGCCAGCAGCTTGGTGCCTAGCGGATACAATGAGCAGTTCTTC	CASSLVPSGYNEQFF
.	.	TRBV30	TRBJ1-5	TGTGCCTGGAGTGTACTGGGGCTCAATCAGCCCCAGCATTTT	CAWSVLGLNQPQHF
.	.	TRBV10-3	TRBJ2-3	TGTGCCATCAGAAGAGCAGATACGCAGTATTTT	CAIRRADTQYF
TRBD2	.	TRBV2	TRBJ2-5	TGTGCCAGCAACCCGACTAGCGGGAAAGAGACCCAGTACTTC	CASNPTSGKETQYF
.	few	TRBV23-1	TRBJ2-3	TGCGCCAGCAGTCAATCGTTCACAGATACGCAGTATTTT	CASSQSFTDTQYF
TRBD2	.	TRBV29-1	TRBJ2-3	TGCAGCGTTGCGGCGGGGGGCCGGGATACGCAGTATTTT	CSVAAGGRDTQYF
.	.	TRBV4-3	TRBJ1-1	TGCGCCAGCAGCCAAGATAGCCCGCCGGGGTCCGAAGATGAAGCTTTCTTT	CASSQDSPPGSEDEAFF
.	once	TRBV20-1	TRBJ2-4	TGCAGTGCGGGTCAAAACATTCAGTACTTC	CSAGQNIQYF
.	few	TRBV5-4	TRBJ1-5	TGTGCCAGCAGCTTGGATCAGCAGCCCCAGCATTTT	CASSLDQQPQHF
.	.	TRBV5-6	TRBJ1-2	TGTGCCAGCAGCTTGGGGCAGCCGGGCTTATATGGCTACACCTTC	CASSLGQPGLYGYTF
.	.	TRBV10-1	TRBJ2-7	TGCGCCAACATAACAGGGCCTTGTGCCTACGAGCAGTACTTC	CANITGPCAYEQYF
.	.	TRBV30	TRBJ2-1	TGTGCCTGGAGTGACACAGGGGAGCAGTTCTTC	CAWSDTGEQFF
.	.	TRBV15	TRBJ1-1	TGTGCCACCAGCAACCAACGGGGCACTGAAGCTTTCTTT	CATSNQRGTEAFF
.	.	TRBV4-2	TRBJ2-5	TGTGCCAGCAGCCAAATGGAAGGCGACGGGGGCCAGAAGACCCAGTACTTC	CASSQMEGDGGQKTQYF
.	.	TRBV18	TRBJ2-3	TGTGCCAGCTCACCAGGGATCGGGGGTCGGGGAAGAGATACGCAGTATTTT	CASSPGIGGRGRDTQYF
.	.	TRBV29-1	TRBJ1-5	TGCAGCGTTGGTGCTCGCAATCAGCCCCAGCATTTT	CSVGARNQPQHF
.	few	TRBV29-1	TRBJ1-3	TGCAGCGTTGGTATAGGGGGGTCCTCTGGAAACACCATATATTTT	CSVGIGGSSGNTIYF
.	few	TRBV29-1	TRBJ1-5	TGCAGCGTCTCACAGGGAGATCAGCCCCAGCATTTT	CSVSQGDQPQHF
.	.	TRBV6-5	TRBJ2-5	TGTGCCAGCAGTACCTCAGGGGAGACCCAGTACTTC	CASSTSGETQYF
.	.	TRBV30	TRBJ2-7	TGTGCCTGGAGTCCCTCCCAGGGGCAGTACTTC	CAWSPSQGQYF
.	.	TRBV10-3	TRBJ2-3	TGTGCCTCATCAATGGAGGCGGGAGATACGCAGTATTTT	CASSMEAGDTQYF
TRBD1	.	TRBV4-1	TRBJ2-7	TGCGCCAGCAGCCAACAAACAGGGGTCAGCTCCTACGAGCAGTACTTC	CASSQQTGVSSYEQYF
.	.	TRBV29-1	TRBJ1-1	TGCAGCGTTGACGACCCAGGCACTGAAGCTTTCTTT	CSVDDPGTEAFF
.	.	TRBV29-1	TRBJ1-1	TGCAGCGTTGGTTCAGCCCTGAAGTCGGCTTTCTTT	CSVGSALKSAFF
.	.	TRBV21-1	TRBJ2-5	TGTGCCAGCAGCATCTACCGACAGGGGCGAAAAGAGACCCAGTACTTC	CASSIYRQGRKETQYF
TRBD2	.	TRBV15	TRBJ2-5	TGTGCCACCAGCAGAGATACGGCTAGCGGGGAAGAGACCCAGTACTTC	CATSRDTASGEETQYF
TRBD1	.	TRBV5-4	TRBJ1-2	TGTGCCAGCAGTCCCGGGACAGGGTATGGCTACACCTTC	CASSPGTGYGYTF
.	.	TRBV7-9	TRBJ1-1	TGTGCCACCTTCGCAGGGAAGGGTAGCACTGAAGCTTTCTTT	CATFAGKGSTEAFF
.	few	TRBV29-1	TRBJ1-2	TGCAGCGTTAGGGGCAGGGGAGTCGGCTACACCTTC	CSVRGRGVGYTF
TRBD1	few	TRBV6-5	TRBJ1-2	TGTGCCAGCAGTTACTCGGGACAGATCCCCTATGGCTACACCTTC	CASSYSGQIPYGYTF